The 22 T cell receptor beta chains listed next were all sequenced from one sample in a study of T cells in women clearing cervical HPV infection. Produced via immunoSEQ multiplex PCR; TCRdb's table is partial and in-frame only. This sample contains roughly 19,000 clones. Sequencing was carried out using blood buffy coat. All receptors derive from a woman between 18 and 75 years old with a cervical HPV16 infection that either progressed to CIN3+ or cleared (not recorded which).

Concerning this clone itself: Read coverage stops 3 residues before the CDR3 terminus; the germline J gene supplies the remainder. J is TRBJ2-1 and V is TRBV5-1; 12 bases agree with TRBD2. This CDR3 has 16 residues. V was clipped by 5 bases and J by 8 bases; unmatched bases: 11. Germline V gene lookup returns CDR1 SGHRS and CDR2 YFSETQ. The CDR3 spells CASRRPTSGRGDEQFF. The DNA read from the CDR3 is TGCGCCAGCAGACGGCCGACTAGCGGGAGAGGCGATGAG.

Note on this clone: At one boundary the junction diverges from the germline segment, which might be a read error. With the read ending 3 residues before the CDR3 end, the germline J gene is used to fill in that end. Other DNA sequences in this sample translate to the same CDR3. This chain joins TRBV7-8 and TRBJ1-3; D unclear. The germline V gene encodes CDR1 SGHVS and CDR2 FQNEAQ. The CDR3 runs 15 residues. CDR3 sequence: CASSSTLTAGNTIYF. CDR3 DNA (partial): TGTGCCAGCAGTTCAACCTTAACAGCTGGAAACACG.

Details on this clone: Coverage ceases 3 residues before the CDR3 finishes, and the germline J gene fills in the end. The chain links TRBV5-6 to TRBJ2-4; TRBD2 is a possible D gene (6 bases). Germline V CDR1 and CDR2: SGHDT, YYEEEE. V dropped 4 bases and J dropped 6 bases, with 14 bases sitting between them. The CDR3 extends over 14 amino acids. CDR3 region: CASSAGPGINIQYF. CDR3 DNA, as far as it was read: TGTGCCAGCAGCGCGGGGCCAGGGATAAACATT.

To note about this clone: The read stops 3 residues short of the end of the CDR3; the missing end is completed from the germline J gene. The chain is built from TRBV5-1 and TRBJ2-7, with TRBD2 identical over 9 bases. Germline V gene data show CDR1 as SGHRS and CDR2 as YFSETQ. The CDR3 spans 14 residues. V lost 0 bases and J lost 5; bases outside the gene matches: 3. CDR3 DNA, as far as it was read: TGCGCCAGCAGCTTGGATAGCGGGAGCGACGAG. It specifies CASSLDSGSDE. The complete CDR3 protein is CASSLDSGSDEQYF.

The CDR3 here is CASSTPVGQGVMSSPLFF. The CDR3 bases that were read are TGTGCCAGCAGCACACCGGTAGGACAGGGGGTCATGAGTTCACCA. The chain combines TRBV7-3 with TRBJ1-4; 10 nucleotides align to TRBD1. The read ends 3 residues early relative to the CDR3; the germline J gene fills the gap. The CDR3 totals 18 residues. CDR1 is SGHTA and CDR2 is FQGTGA in the germline V gene.

Here the CDR3 reads CASTPERRDLSYNEQFF. The part of the CDR3 DNA that was read is TGTGCCAGCACCCCTGAACGCCGGGACTTAAGCTACAATGAG. The rearrangement joins TRBV28 to TRBJ2-1; maybe TRBD2 (6 bases). Read sequence stops 3 residues before the CDR3 end, and the germline J gene provides the missing end. This CDR3 region has 17 residues. Deletions cut 7 bases from V and 3 bases from J, with 22 bases between. CDR1 and CDR2 (germline): MDHEN, SYDVKM. Based on the CDR3 plus reference TRBV28 and TRBJ2-1, the full variable domain is DVKVTQSSRYLVKRTGEKVFLECVQDMDHENMFWYRQDPGLGLRLIYFSYDVKMKEKGDIPEGYSVSREKKERFSLILESASTNQTSMYLCASTPERRDLSYNEQFFGPGTRLTVL.

In regard to this clone: The CDR3 is cut off 3 residues early in the read; its end comes from the germline J gene. This chain uses TRBV6-1 with TRBJ1-6; the match to TRBD1 covers 11 bases. Germline CDR1 MNHNS, CDR2 SASEGT. The CDR3 is 14 residues long. Trimming cost V 4 bases and J 7 bases; bases outside gene matches: 0. CDR3 sequence reads: CASSGTGGNSPLHF. The sequenced part of the CDR3 DNA is TGTGCCAGCAGTGGGACAGGGGGCAATTCACCC.

In the case of this clone: This same CDR3 is encoded by further DNA sequences in the sample. Incomplete CDR3 DNA: TGCAGTGCTAGAGATGCGGGAGCGGGAGAAGTTGGTGAG. Encoded protein: CSARDAGAGEVGE. The whole CDR3 protein reads CSARDAGAGEVGEQFF. This chain links TRBV20-1 with TRBJ2-1, with 8 bases fitting TRBD2. The missing CDR3 end, 3 residues past where the read stops, is filled in from the germline J gene. The germline V gene has CDR1 DFQATT and CDR2 SNEGSKA (reference sequence). After removal of 0 bases from V and 9 bases from J, the junction contained 13 bases not matched to a gene. The CDR3 has 16 amino acids.

The sequenced CDR3 bases are TGCAGCGTTGACGGGCGGGAGCCAGATACC. This gives the protein CSVDGREPDT. In full, the CDR3 reads CSVDGREPDTQYF. The chain couples TRBV29-1 to TRBJ2-5; 7 bases are a match to TRBD2. The missing CDR3 end, 3 residues past where the read stops, is filled in from the germline J gene. Germline assignment: CDR1 SQVTM and CDR2 ANQGSEA. The CDR3 covers 13 residues.

Notes on this clone: Read coverage stops 3 residues before the CDR3 terminus; the germline J gene supplies the remainder. The J gene is TRBJ2-2, the V gene TRBV11-2; no clear D. The germline V gene has CDR1 SGHAT and CDR2 FQNNGV. This CDR3 comprises 14 residues. V was shortened by 1 base and J by 3 bases, with 6 bases between the two germline ends. CDR3 DNA (partial): TGTGCCAGCAGCTTAGTCAGAGACACCGGGGAG. Translation gives CASSLVRDTGE. The entire CDR3 protein is CASSLVRDTGELFF.

With respect to this clone: The missing CDR3 end, 3 residues past where the read stops, is filled in from the germline J gene. The V and J genes are TRBV5-4 and TRBJ1-2; 7 bases agree with TRBD1. Germline loops: CDR1 SGHNT, CDR2 YYREEE (reference sequence). This CDR3 has 15 amino acids. V trimming: 3 bases; J trimming: 3 bases; junction bases outside the gene matches: 8. Partial CDR3 DNA: TGTGCCAGCAGCTGGGAAGGGGGCAAGGACTATGGC. As protein: CASSWEGGKDYG. The full CDR3 sequence reads CASSWEGGKDYGYTF.

About this clone itself: The CDR3 end falls 3 residues outside the read, so it is completed with the germline J gene. The chain recombines TRBV28 with TRBJ2-1; possible D gene TRBD2, 6 bases. V lost 7 bases, J lost 1 base, and 11 bases lay in between. Germline CDR1 and CDR2: MDHEN and SYDVKM. The CDR3 consists of 14 residues. CDR3 DNA, as far as it was read: TGTGCCAGCAAAGCTAGCGATTCCTACAATGAG. Its protein product is CASKASDSYNE. The whole CDR3 protein reads CASKASDSYNEQFF.

A remark on this clone: The read is 3 residues too short to cover the CDR3 end, so that end is filled in from the germline J gene. The chain carries TRBV5-4 and TRBJ2-2, with D perhaps TRBD2 (5 bases). This CDR3 region has 13 residues. The germline V and J ends were trimmed by 2 bases and 4 bases, with 6 bases remaining between them. The V gene's germline CDR1 is SGHNT and CDR2 YYREEE (reference sequence). CDR3 residues: CASSFAGTGELFF. CDR3 bases read: TGTGCCAGCAGCTTCGCGGGCACCGGGGAG.

Worth noting for this clone: The sequenced fragment ends 3 residues before the CDR3 boundary, so the rest is inferred from the germline J gene. The V call is TRBV20-1, the J call TRBJ2-7; 10 bases are shared with TRBD1. With V trimmed by 0 bases and J by 2 bases, 4 bases remained unmatched. Germline CDR1 DFQATT, CDR2 SNEGSKA (reference sequence). The length of the CDR3 is 15 residues. CDR3 sequence reads: CSARDPGQGTYEQYF. The part of the CDR3 DNA that was read is TGCAGTGCTAGAGATCCGGGACAGGGGACCTACGAG.

As regards this clone: The DNA ends 3 residues before the CDR3 does, and the rest of the CDR3 is filled in from the germline J gene. The genes are TRBV2 and TRBJ2-5; D remains unclear. This CDR3 is 11 amino acids long. Germline V CDR1 and CDR2: SNHLY, FYNNEI. V dropped 2 bases and J dropped 5 bases, with 3 bases sitting between them. CDR3 sequence reads: CASSERETQYF. The sequenced CDR3 bases are TGTGCCAGCAGTGAACGGGAGACC.

Concerning this clone: The CDR3 extends 3 residues past the end of the read, so its final part is completed from the germline J gene. The chain recombines TRBV20-1 with TRBJ2-1; TRBD2 agrees at 10 bases. CDR1 is DFQATT, CDR2 SNEGSKA, per germline (reference sequence). There are 14 residues in the CDR3. The J segment lost 9 bases and the V segment lost 0 bases, leaving 5 bases of the junction unmatched. CDR3 protein: CSARDGAGGLEQFF. The sequenced part of the CDR3 DNA is TGCAGTGCTAGAGATGGAGCGGGAGGGCTTGAG.

Of note for this clone: With the read ending 3 residues before the CDR3 end, the germline J gene is used to fill in that end. This sequence joins TRBV20-1 and TRBJ1-6; D call uncertain. Germline V lookup: CDR1 DFQATT, CDR2 SNEGSKA (reference sequence). Trimming stripped 2 bases from V and 0 bases from J, with 11 bases between. The CDR3 is made up of 16 amino acids. CDR3 DNA (partial): TGCAGTGCTAGAAAGGCCACCTCCTCCTATAATTCACCC. Its translation: CSARKATSSYNSP. The whole CDR3 region reads CSARKATSSYNSPLHF.

The CDR3 protein is CASSPRQGGNQPQYF. The sequenced part of the CDR3 DNA is TGTGCCAGCAGTCCTAGACAGGGGGGCAATCAGCCG. J is TRBJ2-3 and V is TRBV6-2 or TRBV6-3; 9 bases map to TRBD1. The read ends 3 residues before the CDR3 terminus; that terminus is restored from the germline J gene. CDR3 length: 15 amino acids. From germline, CDR1 is MNHEY and CDR2 SVGEGT.

Remarks on this clone: The sequence runs out 3 residues before the end of the CDR3; the remainder is reconstructed from the germline J gene. The J gene is TRBJ2-3, the V gene TRBV19; 11 positions match TRBD2. The CDR3 spans 16 residues. CDR1 is LNHDA, CDR2 SQIVND, per germline (reference sequence). The CDR3 sequence is CASSMSGTSGSRTQYF. CDR3 bases read: TGTGCCAGTAGTATGTCCGGGACTAGCGGTTCTCGGACG.

As concerns this clone: The read ends 3 residues shy of where the CDR3 ends; the end is completed using the germline J gene. This chain joins TRBV28 and TRBJ2-3; D call uncertain. There are 13 residues in the CDR3. V lost 11 bases and J 2 bases, leaving 14 bases between the germline ends. CDR1 and CDR2 from the germline V gene are MDHEN and SYDVKM. CDR3 DNA (partial): TGTGCCGGCTCCGAGGCCCACACAGATACG. Translation gives CAGSEAHTDT. The CDR3 in full is CAGSEAHTDTQYF.

Points on this clone: One end of the junction fails to match germline, which may point to a read error. The read terminates 3 residues ahead of where the CDR3 ends, so the germline J gene completes it. Other DNA sequences in the sample encode the same CDR3. The rearrangement links TRBV7-8 to TRBJ1-3; 8 nucleotides agree with TRBD1. The CDR3 spans 15 residues. Looked up from germline, CDR1 is SGHVS and CDR2 is FQNEAQ. The part of the CDR3 DNA that was read is TGTGCCAGCAGCATTCAGGGGGCGCAGGGAAACACA. Its translation is CASSIQGAQGNT. The whole CDR3 reads CASSIQGAQGNTIYF.

Notes on this clone: The read ends 3 residues shy of where the CDR3 ends; the end is completed using the germline J gene. The chain recombines TRBV7-8 with TRBJ2-7; D is uncertain. Trimming left V 7 bases short and J 6 bases short, with 13 bases between. CDR1 SGHVS and CDR2 FQNEAQ come from the germline V gene. The CDR3 has 12 residues. The covered CDR3 bases are TGTGCCAGCATTCGAAACTCTGGCGAG. Translating gives CASIRNSGE. The whole CDR3 reads CASIRNSGEQYF.